A single sample gave rise to the 8 T cell receptor beta chains below, sequenced in a study of T cells after yellow fever vaccination. Via MiXCR, TCRdb re-called the 5' RACE reads, giving one row per CDR3 protein. The table includes some 560,000 distinct CDR3 sequences, less than 20% detected once. The sample consisted of PBMCs, taken 5 days after the first yellow fever vaccination. The receptors stem from a man younger than 35 who received the YFV17D yellow fever vaccine.

This sequence joins TRBV7-6 and TRBJ2-1; 7 nucleotides match TRBD1. J lost 7 bases, V lost 2 bases, and 8 bases had no gene match. The CDR3 has 15 residues. Per germline, CDR1 SGHVS and CDR2 FNYEAQ. CDR3 residues: CASSLNNRGGNEQFF. CDR3 coding DNA: TGTGCCAGCAGCTTAAATAACAGGGGTGGGAATGAGCAGTTCTTC.

The rearrangement links TRBV4-2 to TRBJ2-6, with 14 bases matching TRBD2. The V and J ends lost 3 bases and 3 bases, in that order; junction bases with no gene match: 4. Germline V gives CDR1 LGHNA, CDR2 YNFKEQ. The CDR3 is made up of 18 amino acids. The CDR3 DNA reads as TGTGCCAGCAGCCAGACTAGCGGGGGGGATGTTGGGGCCAACGTCCTGACTTTC. This sequence encodes CASSQTSGGDVGANVLTF.

V and J are TRBV6-2 or TRBV6-3 and TRBJ1-1; the match to TRBD1 covers 8 bases. Germline V gene data show CDR1 as MNHEY and CDR2 as SVGEGT. The CDR3 runs to 16 residues. J was trimmed by 1 base and V by 6 bases; bases with no gene match: 10. The CDR3 region is CASSRNRGVGNTEAFF. CDR3 in DNA: TGTGCCAGCAGCCGAAACAGGGGGGTCGGGAACACTGAAGCTTTCTTT.

This clonotype came up a few times. The chain employs TRBV5-1 and TRBJ2-5; D perhaps matches TRBD1 (6 bases). Germline V gives CDR1 SGHRS, CDR2 YFSETQ. The CDR3 runs 16 residues. V was cut by 1 base and J by 5 bases, with 18 bases left in between. The CDR3 nucleotides are TGCGCCAGCAGCTTGTCGCCCCAGGGGATGGGCGAGACCCAGTACTTC. It codes for CASSLSPQGMGETQYF.

The chain employs TRBV6-5 and TRBJ2-1; D not certain. V lost 0 bases, J lost 6 bases, and 9 bases lay in between. Germline lookup yields CDR1 MNHEY and CDR2 SVGAGI. The CDR3 has 14 residues. The CDR3 DNA sequence: TGTGCCAGCAGTTACTCCCCTGGTAGCAATGAGCAGTTCTTC. This sequence encodes CASSYSPGSNEQFF.

This clonotype was counted many times. The rearrangement uses TRBV7-2 and TRBJ1-6; tentative D call: TRBD1 (6 bases). Germline CDR1 is SGHTA and CDR2 is FQGNSA. V shed 4 bases and J shed 9 bases, with 13 bases lying between them. This CDR3 has 14 amino acids. CDR3 sequence reads: CASSWQGIFSPLHF. The CDR3 DNA sequence: TGTGCCAGCAGCTGGCAGGGGATTTTTTCACCCCTCCACTTT.

The rearrangement links TRBV29-1 to TRBJ2-3, with D possibly TRBD2 on 5 matching bases. CDR3 length equals 14 residues. Germline assignment: CDR1 SQVTM and CDR2 ANQGSEA. The ends were cut back, 4 bases at V and 3 bases at J, with 14 bases in the middle. The CDR3 sequence: CSVGRGLVTDTQYF. The CDR3 region has the DNA TGCAGCGTTGGTCGGGGATTGGTGACAGATACGCAGTATTTT.

V usage is TRBV11-2 and J usage is TRBJ2-1; TRBD2 agrees at 7 bases. CDR1 SGHAT and CDR2 FQNNGV come from the germline V gene. The CDR3 loop spans 15 amino acids. With 5 bases clipped from V and 8 bases from J, the junction kept 12 bases outside the gene matches. CDR3 region: CASSQTGGRVDEQFF. For the CDR3, the DNA is TGTGCCAGCAGCCAGACGGGGGGACGTGTGGATGAGCAGTTCTTC.